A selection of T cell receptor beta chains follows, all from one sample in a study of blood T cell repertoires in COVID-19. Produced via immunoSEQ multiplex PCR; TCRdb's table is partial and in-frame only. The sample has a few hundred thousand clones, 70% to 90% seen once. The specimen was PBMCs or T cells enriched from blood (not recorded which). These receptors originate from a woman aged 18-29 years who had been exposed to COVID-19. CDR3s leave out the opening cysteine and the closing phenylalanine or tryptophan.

CDR3 protein: ASLRTSGSDEQF; J gene: TRBJ2-1; V gene: TRBV5-5
CDR3 protein: ASSPFLAGKGYNEQF; J gene: TRBJ2-1; V gene: TRBV18
CDR3 protein: ASSTVNTEAF; J gene: TRBJ1-1; V gene: TRBV6-5
CDR3 protein: ASSFASGGTYEQY; J gene: TRBJ2-7; V gene: TRBV27
CDR3 protein: ASSLDLLAGSTDTQY; J gene: TRBJ2-3; V gene: TRBV7-9
CDR3 protein: ASSQGQGVPPQH; J gene: TRBJ1-5; V gene: TRBV6-5
CDR3 protein: ASSIGHSYGYT; J gene: TRBJ1-2; V gene: TRBV19
CDR3 protein: ASSFSRGYDEKLF; J gene: TRBJ1-4; V gene: TRBV9
CDR3 protein: ASSPSGARSPLH; J gene: TRBJ1-6; V gene: TRBV2
CDR3 protein: ASRSQGSSGNEQF; J gene: TRBJ2-1; V gene: TRBV6-5
CDR3 protein: ASSEPLTGSVETQY; J gene: TRBJ2-5; V gene: TRBV2
CDR3 protein: ASSLAIPGSGNTIY; J gene: TRBJ1-3; V gene: TRBV7-9
CDR3 protein: ASSYSVAAQY; J gene: TRBJ2-7; V gene: TRBV6-2/TRBV6-3
CDR3 protein: ASSLEASGTYEQY; J gene: TRBJ2-7; V gene: TRBV5-4
CDR3 protein: ASSQSTDFSGNTIY; J gene: TRBJ1-3; V gene: TRBV4-3
CDR3 protein: ASSLVGTPAGSETQY; J gene: TRBJ2-5; V gene: TRBV5-5
CDR3 protein: ASSGGGDSRQPQH; J gene: TRBJ1-5; V gene: TRBV18
CDR3 protein: ASTQSQVENSPLH; J gene: TRBJ1-6; V gene: TRBV3-1/TRBV3-2
CDR3 protein: ASSQADGSSYEQY; J gene: TRBJ2-7; V gene: TRBV3-1/TRBV3-2
CDR3 protein: SVITASGNTIY; J gene: TRBJ1-3; V gene: TRBV29-1
CDR3 protein: ASKFGGQESGELF; J gene: TRBJ2-2; V gene: TRBV6-5
CDR3 protein: ASGQSGGLPLH; J gene: TRBJ1-6; V gene: TRBV5-8
CDR3 protein: ASSLSEGTEAF; J gene: TRBJ1-1; V gene: TRBV28
CDR3 protein: ASSQDLRGIKTYGYT; J gene: TRBJ1-2; V gene: TRBV14
CDR3 protein: ASSQGTSGGAGELF; J gene: TRBJ2-2; V gene: TRBV4-2
CDR3 protein: ASSYTGGSNQPQH; J gene: TRBJ1-5; V gene: TRBV7-9
CDR3 protein: ASSLRTEAF; J gene: TRBJ1-1; V gene: TRBV7-2
CDR3 protein: ASSSSSGANTGELF; J gene: TRBJ2-2; V gene: TRBV6-6
CDR3 protein: ASSPGLATGELF; J gene: TRBJ2-2; V gene: TRBV28
CDR3 protein: ASSFRQVRNTEAF; J gene: TRBJ1-1; V gene: TRBV5-4
CDR3 protein: SVARGGSTDTQY; J gene: TRBJ2-3; V gene: TRBV29-1
CDR3 protein: ASSNQVSGNTIY; J gene: TRBJ1-3; V gene: TRBV28
CDR3 protein: ASSLAWTGWSYEQY; J gene: TRBJ2-7; V gene: TRBV5-1
CDR3 protein: ASRSIPGAAINKTQY; J gene: TRBJ2-5; V gene: TRBV11-2
CDR3 protein: ASMRDRGTNEQF; J gene: TRBJ2-1; V gene: TRBV5-1
CDR3 protein: ASSPDRAHQPQH; J gene: TRBJ1-5; V gene: TRBV27
CDR3 protein: ASSRETGRQPQH; J gene: TRBJ1-5; V gene: TRBV14
CDR3 protein: ASSYPTSGGPVEETQY; J gene: TRBJ2-5; V gene: TRBV6-2/TRBV6-3
CDR3 protein: AAPGSPNQPQH; J gene: TRBJ1-5; V gene: TRBV21-1
CDR3 protein: ASSLAGLAETQY; J gene: TRBJ2-5; V gene: TRBV7-2
CDR3 protein: ASRATAGGGDTQY; J gene: TRBJ2-3; V gene: TRBV2
CDR3 protein: AWSELRETQY; J gene: TRBJ2-5; V gene: TRBV30
CDR3 protein: SVEAPGVLFGAF; J gene: TRBJ1-1; V gene: TRBV29-1
CDR3 protein: ASSLSPVDGYT; J gene: TRBJ1-2; V gene: TRBV7-8
CDR3 protein: ASSLFGMEKLF; J gene: TRBJ1-4; V gene: TRBV27
CDR3 protein: ASTEDRGAYEQY; J gene: TRBJ2-7; V gene: TRBV28
CDR3 protein: ASSQDRRQAANYGYT; J gene: TRBJ1-2; V gene: TRBV4-3
CDR3 protein: ASSPIAGVSYNEQF; J gene: TRBJ2-1; V gene: TRBV11-3